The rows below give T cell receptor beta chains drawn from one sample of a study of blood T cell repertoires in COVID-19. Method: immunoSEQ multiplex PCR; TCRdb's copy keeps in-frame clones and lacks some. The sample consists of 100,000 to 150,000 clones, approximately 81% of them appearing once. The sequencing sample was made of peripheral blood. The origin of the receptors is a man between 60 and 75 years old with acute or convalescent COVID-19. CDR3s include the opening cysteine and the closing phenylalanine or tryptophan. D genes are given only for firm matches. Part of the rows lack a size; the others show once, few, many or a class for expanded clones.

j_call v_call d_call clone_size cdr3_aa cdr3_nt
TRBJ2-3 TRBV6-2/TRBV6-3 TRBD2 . CASSARLAGLISDTQYF TGTGCCAGCAGCGCCCGACTAGCGGGACTTATCTCAGATACGCAGTATTTT
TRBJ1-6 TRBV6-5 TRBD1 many CACSQGDASPLHF TGTGCCTGCAGCCAGGGGGACGCTTCACCCCTCCACTTT
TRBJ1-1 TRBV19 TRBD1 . CASVRRGPVTEAFF TGTGCCAGTGTGAGGAGGGGGCCGGTCACTGAAGCTTTCTTT
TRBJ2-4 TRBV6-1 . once CASREGGRGDIQYF TGTGCCAGCAGGGAAGGGGGCAGGGGGGACATTCAGTACTTC
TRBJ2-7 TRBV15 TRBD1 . CATSRLGTGTYEQYF TGTGCCACCAGCAGGTTGGGGACAGGGACCTACGAGCAGTACTTC
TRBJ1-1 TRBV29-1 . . CSVVPGATEAFF TGCAGCGTTGTTCCTGGGGCTACTGAAGCTTTCTTT
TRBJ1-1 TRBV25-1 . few CASSDSLTEAFF TGTGCCAGCAGTGATTCCCTCACTGAAGCTTTCTTT
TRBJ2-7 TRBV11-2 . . CASSFGGARVESQYF TGTGCCAGCAGCTTTGGTGGGGCCAGGGTTGAATCGCAGTACTTC
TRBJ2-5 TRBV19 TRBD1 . CASRKTDRQETQYF TGTGCCAGTAGGAAGACGGACAGGCAAGAGACCCAGTACTTC
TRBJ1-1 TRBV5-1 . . CASSLSPERNTEAFF TGCGCCAGCAGCTTGTCCCCAGAGCGGAACACTGAAGCTTTCTTT
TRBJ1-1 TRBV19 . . CASSLYPGSAFF TGTGCCAGTAGTCTATACCCGGGTTCGGCTTTCTTT
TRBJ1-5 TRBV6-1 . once CASSETSSNQPQHF TGTGCCAGCAGTGAGACAAGTAGCAATCAGCCCCAGCATTTT
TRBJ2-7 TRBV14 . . CASSQDRDSYEQYF TGTGCCAGCAGCCAAGACAGGGACTCCTACGAGCAGTACTTC
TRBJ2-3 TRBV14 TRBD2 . CASSLVAGGITDTQYF TGTGCCAGCAGCCTCGTAGCGGGAGGCATCACAGATACGCAGTATTTT
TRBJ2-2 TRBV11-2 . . CASSLGRGIGIGELFF TGTGCCAGCAGCTTAGGAAGGGGGATCGGTATCGGGGAGCTGTTTTTT
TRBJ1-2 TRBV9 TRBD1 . CASSGRQGGGYTF TGTGCCAGCAGTGGGAGACAGGGTGGTGGCTACACCTTC
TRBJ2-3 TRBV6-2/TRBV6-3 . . CASSSQFTDTQYF TGTGCCAGCAGCTCACAGTTCACAGATACGCAGTATTTT
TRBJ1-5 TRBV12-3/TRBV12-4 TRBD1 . CASSGTGTQPQHF TGTGCCAGCAGCGGGACAGGAACCCAGCCCCAGCATTTT
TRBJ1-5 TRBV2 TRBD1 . CASHRGNQPQHF TGTGCCAGCCACAGGGGAAATCAGCCCCAGCATTTT
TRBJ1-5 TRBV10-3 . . CAISESGGSQPQHF TGTGCCATCAGTGAGTCCGGGGGAAGTCAGCCCCAGCATTTT
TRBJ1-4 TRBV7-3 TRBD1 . CASARDRNEKLFF TGTGCCAGCGCCCGGGACAGAAATGAAAAACTGTTTTTT
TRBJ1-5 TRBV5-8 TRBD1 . CASSLGTGWNQPQHF TGTGCCAGCAGCCTTGGGACAGGTTGGAATCAGCCCCAGCATTTT
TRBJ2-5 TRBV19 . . CAIPGGWKTQYF TGTGCCATCCCCGGGGGATGGAAGACCCAGTACTTC
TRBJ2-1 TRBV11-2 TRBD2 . CASSSLAGSYTNEQFF TGTGCCAGCAGCTCTCTAGCGGGGTCGTACACGAATGAGCAGTTCTTC
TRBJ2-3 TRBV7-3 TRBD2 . CASSLTPLAGGTDTQYF TGTGCCAGCAGCTTAACCCCCCTAGCGGGGGGCACAGATACGCAGTATTTT
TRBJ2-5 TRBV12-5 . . CASGPELGPQETQYF TGTGCTAGTGGTCCGGAACTGGGGCCCCAAGAGACCCAGTACTTC
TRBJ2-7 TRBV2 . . CASKRQVNEQYF TGTGCCAGCAAAAGACAAGTTAACGAGCAGTACTTC